This T cell receptor (beta chain) appears in the sequencing data of a study of blood T cells in healthy people across ages. Per germline, CDR1 LGHDT and CDR2 YNNKEL (reference sequence). The CDR3 covers 18 residues. V lost 2 bases and J lost 0; bases outside the gene matches: 11. To note about this clonotype: Antigen specificity is unknown.

PBMCs were isolated at a quantity of at least 7 million per sample. Study-level findings and limits: Unknown CMV status may confound age-related changes in expanded clones.

A second PCR of 7 to 11 cycles used a sample-barcoded 5' primer and a J-beta primer mix. Via MiXCR, TCRdb re-called the 5' RACE reads, giving one row per CDR3 protein. The sample contains 1.5 million to 2 million distinct CDR3 sequences, 40% to 55% of which appear only once. The chain joins TRBV3-1 to TRBJ2-7, with 9 positions matching TRBD2. This sequence originates from a woman between 40 and 55 years old in good health. The sequenced material came from blood. DNA for the CDR3: TGTGCCAGCAGCCAACTACGCGGGGGGGTATCGAGCTCCTACGAGCAGTACTTC. It encodes CASSQLRGGVSSSYEQYF.